The 24 T cell receptor beta chains listed next were all sequenced from one sample in a study of OX40 agonist ivuxolimab in advanced cancers. Sequencing used immunoSEQ multiplex PCR; TCRdb keeps in-frame clones, though not all of them. The sample lists tens of thousands of clones, around 87% occurring once. Sequencing used CD4+ or CD8+ T cells sorted from blood, obtained in a trial of the OX40 agonist ivuxolimab. The receptors originated from an adult with an advanced solid tumor such as melanoma, head and neck, liver or kidney cancer.

J is TRBJ1-3 and V is TRBV19; D remains ambiguous. V shed 7 bases and J shed 0 bases, with 13 bases lying between them. The CDR3 length is 15 residues. Germline V lookup: CDR1 LNHDA, CDR2 SQIVND (reference sequence). The CDR3 sequence is CASTILTSSGNTIYF. The CDR3 DNA reads as TGTGCCAGTACTATTTTGACGAGCTCTGGAAACACCATATATTTT.

This chain links TRBV10-1 with TRBJ2-2; no firm D call. Germline V gives CDR1 WNHNN, CDR2 SYGVQD (reference sequence). Trimming stripped 4 bases from V and 0 bases from J, with 3 bases between. The CDR3 runs 13 residues. In DNA form, the CDR3 reads TGCGCCAGCAGTGTAGCGAACACCGGGGAGCTGTTTTTT. Translation: CASSVANTGELFF.

The chain carries TRBV7-8 and TRBJ2-2, with 11 nucleotides matching TRBD2. Losses at the gene ends were 3 bases for V and 1 base for J; bases not matched to a gene: 1. The CDR3 totals 16 residues. Germline lookup yields CDR1 SGHVS and CDR2 FQNEAQ. CDR3 residues: CASSFTSGGNTGELFF. The CDR3 region has the DNA TGTGCCAGCAGCTTCACTAGCGGGGGGAACACCGGGGAGCTGTTTTTT.

The J gene is TRBJ2-6, the V gene TRBV18; 8 bases are shared with TRBD1. V dropped 6 bases and J dropped 3; count of bases not matched to a gene: 13. Per the germline V gene, CDR1 is KGHSH and CDR2 is LQKENI. The CDR3 is made up of 18 amino acids. The CDR3 coding sequence is TGTGCCAGCTCCCCCGGGCTAACAGGGGGGAGTGGGGCCAACGTCCTGACTTTC. Translating gives CASSPGLTGGSGANVLTF.

A word on this clone: A junction boundary mismatches the germline segment, possibly from a read error. The rearrangement joins TRBV30 to TRBJ2-1, with 8 nucleotides matching TRBD2. Looked up from germline, CDR1 is GTSNPN and CDR2 is SVGIG (reference sequence). This CDR3 is 18 amino acids long. The CDR3 protein is CARSPGGLVTSSYNEQFF. CDR3 bases: TGTGCCAGGAGCCCGGGGGGGCTTGTCACGAGCTCCTACAATGAGCAGTTCTTC.

The rearrangement joins TRBV18 to TRBJ1-1; TRBD1 agrees at 7 bases. V trimming: 6 bases; J trimming: 5 bases; junction bases outside the gene matches: 12. The CDR3 has 15 residues. The V gene's germline CDR1 is KGHSH and CDR2 LQKENI. CDR3 sequence reads: CASSPRGQGGTEAFF. The CDR3 DNA sequence: TGTGCCAGCTCTCCCAGGGGTCAGGGGGGGACTGAAGCTTTCTTT.

V is TRBV30 and J is TRBJ2-5; D is uncertain. The CDR3 totals 13 residues. Trimming pared 0 bases from V and 5 bases from J, leaving 10 bases between. CDR1 and CDR2 from the germline V gene are GTSNPN and SVGIG (reference sequence). CDR3 coding DNA: TGTGCCTGGAGTGTGCGGTTCCAGGAGACCCAGTACTTC. Amino acids: CAWSVRFQETQYF.

The genes are TRBV10-2 and TRBJ2-7, with a weak D call TRBD1 (5 bases). Per germline, CDR1 WSHSY and CDR2 SAAADI. CDR3 length equals 13 residues. The V and J ends lost 6 bases and 5 bases respectively, with 14 bases between them. The CDR3 nucleotides read TGCGCCAGCAGAGACGAAGGGGCTCACGAGCAGTACTTC. Amino acids: CASRDEGAHEQYF.

The gene calls are TRBV7-2 and TRBJ1-1; D unclear. The length of the CDR3 is 14 residues. CDR1 and CDR2 from the germline V gene are SGHTA and FQGNSA. V was trimmed by 0 bases and J by 1 base, leaving 6 bases between them. CDR3 loop: CASSLAQRNTEAFF. For the CDR3, the DNA is TGTGCCAGCAGCTTAGCGCAAAGGAACACTGAAGCTTTCTTT.

The chain is built from TRBV6-1 and TRBJ1-1; 8 nucleotides agree with TRBD1. Trimming removed 6 bases from V and 3 bases from J; junction bases left unmatched: 6. Germline CDR1 and CDR2: MNHNS and SASEGT. The CDR3 is 14 amino acids. Written as DNA, the CDR3 is TGTGCCAGCAGGTTACCACAGGGGGACACTGAAGCTTTCTTT. This sequence encodes CASRLPQGDTEAFF.

The DNA of the CDR3 is TGTGCCAGCAGCATCCGCACAGGGGCAAACTCTGGAAACACCATATATTTT. Translated: CASSIRTGANSGNTIYF. The chain joins TRBV11-2 to TRBJ1-3; 7 bases align to TRBD1. Germline CDR1 is SGHAT and CDR2 is FQNNGV. J gave up 0 bases and V 5 bases, and 10 bases lay outside the gene matches. The CDR3 is 17 residues long.

Note on this clone: Compared with germline, one end of the junction differs, possibly owing to a read error. This chain joins TRBV7-7 and TRBJ2-1; a possible D gene is TRBD1 (6 bases). There are 14 residues in the CDR3. Germline V lookup: CDR1 SSHAT, CDR2 FNYEAQ (reference sequence). CDR3 region: CASSLGVTGNEQFF. Here the CDR3 DNA reads TGTGCTAGCAGCTTAGGTGTGACAGGCAATGAGCAGTTCTTC. Full variable domain (missing parts from reference TRBV7-7 and TRBJ2-1): GAGVSQSPRYKVTKRGQDVTLRCDPISSHATLYWYQQALGQGPEFLTYFNYEAQPDKSGLPSDRFSAERPEGSISTLTIQRTEQRDSAMYRCASSLGVTGNEQFFGPGTRLTVL.

V is TRBV6-5 and J is TRBJ1-5; TRBD1 is a possible D gene (6 bases). Trimming took 6 bases from V and 7 from J, leaving 10 bases between them. CDR1 and CDR2 (germline): MNHEY, SVGAGI. This CDR3 is built from 12 residues. The CDR3 loop is CASRTGSQPQHF. The CDR3, as DNA: TGTGCCAGCAGGACAGGTTCCCAGCCCCAGCATTTT.

The V gene is TRBV19, the J gene TRBJ2-1; D may match TRBD1 or TRBD2 (8 bases each). The ends were cut back, 7 bases at V and 3 bases at J, with 22 bases in the middle. Looked up from germline, CDR1 is LNHDA and CDR2 is SQIVND (reference sequence). The CDR3 consists of 17 residues. CDR3: CASTSGGGGPGYNEQFF. DNA for the CDR3: TGTGCCAGTACCTCAGGGGGCGGGGGGCCCGGCTACAATGAGCAGTTCTTC. Full variable domain (remainder filled in from reference TRBV19 and TRBJ2-1): DGGITQSPKYLFRKEGQNVTLSCEQNLNHDAMYWYRQDPGQGLRLIYYSQIVNDFQKGDIAEGYSVSREKKESFPLTVTSAQKNPTAFYLCASTSGGGGPGYNEQFFGPGTRLTVL.

CDR3 sequence: CASSLTGSYNQPQHF. As DNA, the CDR3 is TGTGCCAGCAGCTTAACAGGTTCCTACAATCAGCCCCAGCATTTT. The gene calls are TRBV11-2 and TRBJ1-5, with D possibly matching TRBD1 (5 bases). V lost 2 bases and J 3 bases, leaving 11 bases between the germline ends. The V gene's germline CDR1 is SGHAT and CDR2 FQNNGV. The CDR3 runs 15 residues.

This clone has only a few counts. This chain uses TRBV5-1 with TRBJ1-1, with a possible D match to TRBD1 (6 bases). Germline CDR1 reads SGHRS; CDR2 reads YFSETQ. Trimming removed 4 bases from V and 5 bases from J, with 9 bases in between. The CDR3 consists of 12 residues. DNA of the CDR3: TGCGCCAGCAGCAGGGGGTTGACTGAAGCTTTCTTT. This codes for CASSRGLTEAFF. Together with reference TRBV5-1 and TRBJ1-1, the CDR3 gives the full variable domain: KAGVTQTPRYLIKTRGQQVTLSCSPISGHRSVSWYQQTPGQGLQFLFEYFSETQRNKGNFPGRFSGRQFSNSRSEMNVSTLELGDSALYLCASSRGLTEAFFGQGTRLTVV.

V and J are TRBV7-9 and TRBJ1-2; D gene ambiguous. The CDR3 has 13 amino acids. Looked up from germline, CDR1 is SEHNR and CDR2 is FQNEAQ (reference sequence). V lost 5 bases to trimming and J lost 0 bases, with 7 bases between them. The CDR3 spells CASSPSANYGYTF. CDR3 sequence (DNA): TGTGCCAGCAGCCCTTCAGCTAACTATGGCTACACCTTC.

CDR3 in amino acids: CASSSYSGSYNSPLHF. The CDR3 nucleotides are TGTGCCAGCAGCTCCTATTCGGGGAGTTATAATTCACCCCTCCACTTT. The chain uses TRBV7-9 and TRBJ1-6; D remains unclear. V lost 4 bases, J lost 4 bases, and 14 bases lay in between. CDR3 size: 16 residues. CDR1 and CDR2 (germline): SEHNR, FQNEAQ (reference sequence).

J is TRBJ2-1 and V is TRBV6-1; D might be TRBD1 (6 bases). Germline V gene lookup returns CDR1 MNHNS and CDR2 SASEGT. Trimming left V 7 bases short and J 8 bases short, with 18 bases between. The length of the CDR3 is 14 residues. The CDR3 reads CASKSGRGSDEQFF. As DNA, the CDR3 is TGTGCCAGCAAATCTGGCAGGGGATCGGATGAGCAGTTCTTC.

The chain recombines TRBV11-3 with TRBJ1-6; D might be TRBD1 (5 bases). The CDR3 has 16 amino acids. Trimming shortened V by 5 bases and J by 0 bases, and 11 bases separated the two germline ends. Germline CDR1 reads SGHNT; CDR2 reads YENEEA. The CDR3 DNA follows: TGTGCCAGCAGCAAAAAGGGGAGCTCCTATAATTCACCCCTCCACTTT. Its protein product is CASSKKGSSYNSPLHF.

The J gene is TRBJ1-2, the V gene TRBV6-1; 7 bases align to TRBD1. The CDR3 has 13 residues. Germline V gives CDR1 MNHNS, CDR2 SASEGT. Trimming took 6 bases from V and 4 from J; bases not matched to a gene: 5. CDR3 coding DNA: TGTGCCAGCAGGGAGACAGGGACCTATGGCTACACCTTC. It encodes CASRETGTYGYTF.

J is TRBJ1-4 and V is TRBV7-9, with 7 bases aligning to TRBD1. This CDR3 has 14 residues. Germline-derived CDR1 and CDR2 are SEHNR and FQNEAQ (reference sequence). The ends lost 4 bases at V and 7 bases at J; junction bases unmatched: 6. The CDR3 DNA is TGTGCCAGCAGCTCCCAGGGGGGCGTTGAAAAACTGTTTTTT. It is translated as CASSSQGGVEKLFF.

J is TRBJ1-1 and V is TRBV6-1; D is undetermined. V lost 6 bases, J lost 0 bases, and 11 bases lay in between. Germline CDR1 is MNHNS and CDR2 is SASEGT. The CDR3 length is 14 residues. CDR3 residues: CASSNRAMNTEAFF. The CDR3 DNA reads as TGTGCCAGCAGCAACAGAGCGATGAACACTGAAGCTTTCTTT.

The CDR3, as DNA: TGTGCCAGCAGCCGACAGGGGGTGCGAGAAAAACTGTTTTTT. Its translation is CASSRQGVREKLFF. The V gene is TRBV11-2, the J gene TRBJ1-4; 9 bases are a match to TRBD1. The CDR3 loop spans 14 amino acids. Trimming cost V 5 bases and J 8 bases; bases outside gene matches: 6. Germline V lookup: CDR1 SGHAT, CDR2 FQNNGV.